This T cell receptor (beta chain) was captured in a study of spatial heterogeneity in lung cancer. About the research overall: Raw-read counts averaged over ten per unique TCR and UMI combination.

Time point defined: sample taken at primary tumor resection. Whole RNA came from tumor, nontumor lung or frozen PBMC and was sequenced without being sorted. Germline CDR1 reads SGHVS; CDR2 reads FQNEAQ. V was clipped by 0 bases and J by 1 base, with 13 bases between them. The CDR3 runs to 17 residues. Points from the study as a whole: Resection saw ubiquitous expanded tumor TCRs appear in blood more than follow-up did.

Every individual TCR cDNA molecule carried its own unique molecular identifier, which allowed correction of PCR and sequencing errors. TCRdb re-derived calls from the 5' RACE reads in MiXCR, one entry per CDR3 protein. The data show some 70,000 distinct CDR3 sequences, roughly 15% seen once. As concerns this clonotype: What it binds is unknown.

This TCR came from a male donor with early-stage non-small cell lung cancer. This specimen was PBMCs, taken at surgery. This chain uses TRBV7-8 with TRBJ1-3; D might be TRBD1 (5 bases). The CDR3 DNA reads as TGTGCCAGCAGCTTAGCGAATCAGGGAGTATCTGGAAACACCATATATTTT. Amino acid sequence: CASSLANQGVSGNTIYF.